This TCR beta chain was captured in a study of blood T cell repertoires in COVID-19. Study-level information: Both acute and convalescent COVID-19 samples were obtained from the United States, Italy and Spain. T cells, B-cell-depleted T cells, or PBMCs provided the cDNA or gDNA that served as material.

As processed by the authors: Estimation of nucleated cell counts relied on the amplification of reference gene primers. The table came from immunoSEQ multiplex PCR; TCRdb's copy has only in-frame clones and leaves some out. The D gene and trimming were derived from the DNA, and the V and J assignments and clone size from that table. This table has roughly 200,000 clones, 80% to 90% appearing once. The CDR3 totals 12 residues. V shed 4 bases and J shed 10 bases, with 11 bases lying between them. The germline gives CDR1 SGHTA, CDR2 FQGNSA. The sample comprised peripheral blood. V and J are TRBV7-2 and TRBJ2-1; D call uncertain. The sequence was obtained from a man aged 55 to 70 with acute or convalescent COVID-19. The CDR3 DNA reads TGTGCCAGCAGCTCCCCACTCCGGGAGCAGTTCTTC. Translated: CASSSPLREQFF.